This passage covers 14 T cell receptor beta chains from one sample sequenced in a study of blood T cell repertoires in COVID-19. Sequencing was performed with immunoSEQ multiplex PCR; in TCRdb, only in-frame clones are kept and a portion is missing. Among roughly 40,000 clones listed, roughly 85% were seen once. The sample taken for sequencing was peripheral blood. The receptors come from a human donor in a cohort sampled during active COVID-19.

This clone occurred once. CDR3 protein: CASSRDSSYEQYF. The CDR3, as DNA: TGTGCCAGCTCGCGGGACAGCTCCTACGAGCAGTACTTC. The chain uses TRBV18 and TRBJ2-7, with D possibly matching TRBD1 (7 bases). Trimming pared 6 bases from V and 0 bases from J, leaving 9 bases between. The CDR3 is made up of 13 amino acids. Germline assignment: CDR1 KGHSH and CDR2 LQKENI.

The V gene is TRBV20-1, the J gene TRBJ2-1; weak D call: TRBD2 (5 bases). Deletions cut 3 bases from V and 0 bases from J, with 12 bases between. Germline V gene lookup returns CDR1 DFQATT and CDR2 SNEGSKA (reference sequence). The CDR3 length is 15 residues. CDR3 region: CSASRGPISYNEQFF. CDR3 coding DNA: TGCAGTGCTAGTCGCGGGCCCATCTCCTACAATGAGCAGTTCTTC.

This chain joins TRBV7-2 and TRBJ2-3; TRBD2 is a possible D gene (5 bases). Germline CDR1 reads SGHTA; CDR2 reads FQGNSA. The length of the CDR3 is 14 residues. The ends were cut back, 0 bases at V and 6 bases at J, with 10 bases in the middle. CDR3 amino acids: CASSLAGVYDTQYF. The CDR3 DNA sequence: TGTGCCAGCAGCTTAGCGGGAGTGTACGATACGCAGTATTTT. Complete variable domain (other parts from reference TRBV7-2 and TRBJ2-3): GAGVSQSPSNKVTEKGKDVELRCDPISGHTALYWYRQSLGQGLEFLIYFQGNSAPDKSGLPSDRFSAERTGGSVSTLTIQRTQQEDSAVYLCASSLAGVYDTQYFGPGTRLTVL.

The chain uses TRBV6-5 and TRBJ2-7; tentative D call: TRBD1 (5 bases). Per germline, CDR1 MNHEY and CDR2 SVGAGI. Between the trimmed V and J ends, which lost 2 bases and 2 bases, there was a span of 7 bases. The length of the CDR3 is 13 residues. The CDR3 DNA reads TGTGCCAGCAGTTACGGGGCAGCCTACGAGCAGTACTTC. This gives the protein CASSYGAAYEQYF.

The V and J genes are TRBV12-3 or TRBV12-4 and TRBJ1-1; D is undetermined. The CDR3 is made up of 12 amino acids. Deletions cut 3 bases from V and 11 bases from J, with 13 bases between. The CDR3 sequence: CASSFRRAGAFF. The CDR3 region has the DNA TGTGCCAGCAGTTTTAGGAGGGCTGGGGCTTTCTTT.

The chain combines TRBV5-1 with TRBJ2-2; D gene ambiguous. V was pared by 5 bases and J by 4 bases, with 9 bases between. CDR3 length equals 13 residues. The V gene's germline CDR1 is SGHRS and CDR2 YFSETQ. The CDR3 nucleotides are TGCGCCAGCAGATCTTACAGCACCGGGGAGCTGTTTTTT. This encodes CASRSYSTGELFF.

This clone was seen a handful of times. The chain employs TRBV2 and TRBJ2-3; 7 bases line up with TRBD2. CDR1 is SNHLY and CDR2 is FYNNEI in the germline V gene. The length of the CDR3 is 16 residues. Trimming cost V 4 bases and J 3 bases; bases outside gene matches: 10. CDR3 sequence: CASSVGGGRGTDTQYF. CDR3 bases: TGTGCCAGCAGTGTAGGCGGCGGGAGAGGAACAGATACGCAGTATTTT.

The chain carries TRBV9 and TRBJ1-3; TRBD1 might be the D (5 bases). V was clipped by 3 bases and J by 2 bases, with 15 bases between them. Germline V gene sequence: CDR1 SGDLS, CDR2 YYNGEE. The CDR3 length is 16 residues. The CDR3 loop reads CASSAAPGGPGNTIYF. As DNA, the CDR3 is TGTGCCAGCAGCGCCGCCCCCGGGGGTCCTGGAAACACCATATATTTT. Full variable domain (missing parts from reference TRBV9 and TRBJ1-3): DSGVTQTPKHLITATGQRVTLRCSPRSGDLSVYWYQQSLDQGLQFLIQYYNGEERAKGNILERFSAQQFPDLHSELNLSSLELGDSALYFCASSAAPGGPGNTIYFGEGSWLTVV.

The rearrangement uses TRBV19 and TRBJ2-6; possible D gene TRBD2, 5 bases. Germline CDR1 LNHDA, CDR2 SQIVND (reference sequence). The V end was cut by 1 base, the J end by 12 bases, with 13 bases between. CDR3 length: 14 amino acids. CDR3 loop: CASSIGPDGVVLTF. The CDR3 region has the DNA TGTGCCAGTAGTATAGGCCCCGACGGGGTCGTCCTGACTTTC.

The CDR3 spells CASSQVSQGISGYTF. Written as DNA, the CDR3 is TGTGCCAGCAGCCAAGTTTCACAGGGAATAAGCGGCTACACCTTC. V is TRBV3-1 (or the pseudogene TRBV3-2) and J is TRBJ1-2, with a possible D match to TRBD1 (6 bases). The CDR3 extends over 15 amino acids. Per the germline V gene, CDR1 is LGHDT and CDR2 is YNNKEL (reference sequence). V lost 1 base and J lost 8, with 17 bases in between.

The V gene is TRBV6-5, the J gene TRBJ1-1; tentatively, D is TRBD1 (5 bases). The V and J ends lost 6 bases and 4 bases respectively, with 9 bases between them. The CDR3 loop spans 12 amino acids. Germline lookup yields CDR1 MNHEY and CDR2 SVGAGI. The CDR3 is CASRDTLTEAFF. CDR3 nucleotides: TGTGCCAGCAGGGACACACTCACTGAAGCTTTCTTT.

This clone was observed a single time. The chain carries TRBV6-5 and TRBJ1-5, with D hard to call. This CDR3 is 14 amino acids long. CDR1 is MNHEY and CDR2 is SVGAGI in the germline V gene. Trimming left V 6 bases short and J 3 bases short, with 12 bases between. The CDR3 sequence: CASSGSDSNQPQHF. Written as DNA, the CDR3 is TGTGCCAGCAGCGGGTCTGACTCCAATCAGCCCCAGCATTTT.

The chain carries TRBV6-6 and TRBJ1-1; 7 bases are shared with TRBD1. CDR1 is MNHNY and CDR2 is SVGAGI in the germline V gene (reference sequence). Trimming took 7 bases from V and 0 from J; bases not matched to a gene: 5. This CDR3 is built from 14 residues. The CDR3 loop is CASKTGTMNTEAFF. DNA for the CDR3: TGTGCCAGCAAGACAGGGACAATGAACACTGAAGCTTTCTTT.

CDR3 sequence: CASAQSARSGETQYF. For the CDR3, the DNA is TGTGCTAGTGCCCAATCGGCCCGCAGCGGAGAGACCCAGTACTTC. The chain combines TRBV12-5 with TRBJ2-5; tentative D call: TRBD2 (5 bases). Per the germline V gene, CDR1 is LGHNT and CDR2 is FRNRAP. This CDR3 is built from 15 residues. V was trimmed by 7 bases and J by 4 bases, leaving 19 bases between them.